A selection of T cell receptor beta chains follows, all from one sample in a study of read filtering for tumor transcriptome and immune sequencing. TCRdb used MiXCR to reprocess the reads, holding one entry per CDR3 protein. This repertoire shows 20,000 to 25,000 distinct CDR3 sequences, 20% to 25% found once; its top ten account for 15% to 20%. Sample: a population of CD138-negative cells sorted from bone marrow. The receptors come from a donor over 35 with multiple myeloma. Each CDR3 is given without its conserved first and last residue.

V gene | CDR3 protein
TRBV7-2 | ASSAGLGNTGELF
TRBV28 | ASISKGRSTIY
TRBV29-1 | SEGTDTQY
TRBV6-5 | ASKGVVETQY
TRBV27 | ASTSSGGSYNEQF
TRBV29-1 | SVESGGETQY
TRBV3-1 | ASSQPWADEQY
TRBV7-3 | ASSPGTGMANEQF
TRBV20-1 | SATQGITDTQY
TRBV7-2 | ASSLAAGGWPKGNEQF
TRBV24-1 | ATSPALGRNEQF
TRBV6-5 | ASSQTSGRSYGELF
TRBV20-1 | SASGSGFTEAF
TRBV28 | ASSLGDIETQY
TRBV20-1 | SARGTSGTEQF
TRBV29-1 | SGIPGLVYNEQF
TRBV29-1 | SAFTGMNTDAF
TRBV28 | ASNRFLWNTEAF
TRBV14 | ASSQDPESSYEQY
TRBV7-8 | ASSLGGDYEQY
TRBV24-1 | ATSELTSGNEDTQY
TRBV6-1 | ASSEAQRISYNEQF
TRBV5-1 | ASSFGSSLGLGGAEQY
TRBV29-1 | SVEGVIDSGRWNEQF
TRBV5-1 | ASTTATGDIQY
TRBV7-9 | ASSSTVSHYEQY
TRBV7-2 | ASSLALDRVYEQY
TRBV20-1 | SALAGIGYEQY
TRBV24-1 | ATSGLAGGPRTYNEQF
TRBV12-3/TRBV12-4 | ASSLQPNTDTQY
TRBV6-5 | ASSYSGTSKKLF
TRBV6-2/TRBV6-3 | ASSSIAGGPLNEQF
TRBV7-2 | ASSLTPGNEQF
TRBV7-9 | ASSSQDSLSYNEQF
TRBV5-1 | ASHGTSSQETQY
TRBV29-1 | SVTRTSAYNEQF
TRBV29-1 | SVGGNQPQH
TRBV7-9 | ASSFGYNEQF
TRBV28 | ASSSPGTTYEQY
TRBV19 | ASMIWTEAF
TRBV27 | ASSSGADTQY
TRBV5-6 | ASSLINRATEAF
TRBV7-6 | ASSRTASTDTQY
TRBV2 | ASREDRGGNQPQH